A selection of T cell receptor beta chains follows, all from one sample in a study of T cells in Graves' hyperthyroidism and ophthalmopathy. TCRdb redid the calling of the multiplex PCR reads with MiXCR, one entry per CDR3 protein. The sample records around 190,000 distinct CDR3 sequences, more than 15% being singletons. The specimen sequenced was blood. Receptors were obtained from a woman in her forties or fifties with Graves' hyperthyroidism. Both conserved end residues are part of each CDR3. Fields, in order: D gene, J gene, V gene, clone size, CDR3 DNA, CDR3 protein. D genes are given only for firm matches. The size of a clone is reported for some rows only, either as once, few or many, or as a class for expanded clones.

d_gene: TRBD2
j_gene: TRBJ2-7
v_gene: TRBV5-1
abundance: many
CDR3nt: TGCGCCAGCACTCCCGCGGGGGGCGGCTCCTACGAGCAGTACTTC
CDR3aa: CASTPAGGGSYEQYF

d_gene: NA
j_gene: TRBJ1-2
v_gene: TRBV7-9
abundance: many
CDR3nt: TGTGCCAGCAGCCAAACAGGGATGGAGGGTGGCTACACCTTC
CDR3aa: CASSQTGMEGGYTF

d_gene: NA
j_gene: TRBJ1-5
v_gene: TRBV10-3
abundance: many
CDR3nt: TGTGCCATCAGTGAAGGGACATGGAATCAGCCCCAGCATTTT
CDR3aa: CAISEGTWNQPQHF

d_gene: NA
j_gene: TRBJ1-1
v_gene: TRBV6-1
abundance: many
CDR3nt: TGTGCCAGCAGTTCCCCCATGGCTGAAGCTTTCTTT
CDR3aa: CASSSPMAEAFF

d_gene: NA
j_gene: TRBJ2-2
v_gene: TRBV20-1
abundance: many
CDR3nt: TGCAGTGCTAGAGATAGGCGGGGGCACACCGGGGAGCTGTTTTTT
CDR3aa: CSARDRRGHTGELFF

d_gene: NA
j_gene: TRBJ2-1
v_gene: TRBV12-3/TRBV12-4
abundance: few
CDR3nt: TGTGCCAGCAGTCCCCAACCGAACCTGTTGGCAGGGTACAATGAGCAGTTCTTC
CDR3aa: CASSPQPNLLAGYNEQFF

d_gene: TRBD1
j_gene: TRBJ1-6
v_gene: TRBV28
abundance: many
CDR3nt: TGTGCCAGCAGCCCCGGGACAGGGGATAATTCACCCCTCCACTTT
CDR3aa: CASSPGTGDNSPLHF

d_gene: TRBD2
j_gene: TRBJ2-1
v_gene: TRBV6-1
abundance: many
CDR3nt: TGTGCCAGCAGCTCCAATGTGGCGGGGGGGTTCGGTGAGCAGTTCTTC
CDR3aa: CASSSNVAGGFGEQFF

d_gene: NA
j_gene: TRBJ1-1
v_gene: TRBV7-2
abundance: NA
CDR3nt: TGTGCCAGCAGTCCGGGTCCCCCGGCTTTCTTT
CDR3aa: CASSPGPPAFF

d_gene: NA
j_gene: TRBJ2-1
v_gene: TRBV6-2/TRBV6-3
abundance: many
CDR3nt: TGTGCCAGCAGAGGACTAACAGGGCATAGGACCCACATCAGCTCCTACAATGAGCAGTTCTTC
CDR3aa: CASRGLTGHRTHISSYNEQFF

d_gene: TRBD1
j_gene: TRBJ2-1
v_gene: TRBV7-6
abundance: many
CDR3nt: TGTGCCAGCAGCTTATTACCCGGACAGGCGGACAATGAGCAGTTCTTC
CDR3aa: CASSLLPGQADNEQFF

d_gene: TRBD2
j_gene: TRBJ2-3
v_gene: TRBV9
abundance: many
CDR3nt: TGTGCCAGCAGCGTAGCTATGCGGGGGGGCACAGATACGCAGTATTTT
CDR3aa: CASSVAMRGGTDTQYF

d_gene: TRBD2
j_gene: TRBJ2-7
v_gene: TRBV11-2
abundance: many
CDR3nt: TGTGCCAGCACCCTCCTTGGGGGGGGAAGAGAGCAGTACTTC
CDR3aa: CASTLLGGGREQYF

d_gene: NA
j_gene: TRBJ2-7
v_gene: TRBV7-2
abundance: many
CDR3nt: TGTGCCAGCAGCTTACGGGGGTCCCTGGAAGAGCAGTACTTC
CDR3aa: CASSLRGSLEEQYF

d_gene: NA
j_gene: TRBJ2-2
v_gene: TRBV29-1
abundance: NA
CDR3nt: TGCAGCGTTGGAGGGGCAGGGGCCGGTGCCGGGGAGCTGTTTTTT
CDR3aa: CSVGGAGAGAGELFF

d_gene: NA
j_gene: TRBJ2-2
v_gene: TRBV28
abundance: many
CDR3nt: TGTGCCAGCAGTTTAGGGGTTAGTGGCGGGGAGCTGTTTTTT
CDR3aa: CASSLGVSGGELFF

d_gene: NA
j_gene: TRBJ1-2
v_gene: TRBV19
abundance: many
CDR3nt: TGTGCCAGTACCACCCCAGACAGGTACTACGGCTACACCTTC
CDR3aa: CASTTPDRYYGYTF

d_gene: TRBD1
j_gene: TRBJ2-1
v_gene: TRBV11-2
abundance: NA
CDR3nt: TGTGCCAGCAGCTTAGAAAGGACAGGTTACAATGAGCAGTTCTTC
CDR3aa: CASSLERTGYNEQFF

d_gene: NA
j_gene: TRBJ2-1
v_gene: TRBV7-2
abundance: many
CDR3nt: TGTGCCAGCAGCCCACAGAGGAGCTCCTACAATGAGCAGTTCTTC
CDR3aa: CASSPQRSSYNEQFF

d_gene: TRBD1
j_gene: TRBJ2-3
v_gene: TRBV6-2/TRBV6-3
abundance: many
CDR3nt: TGTGCCAGCAGTACCAGACAGGGAGGCACAGATACGCAGTATTTT
CDR3aa: CASSTRQGGTDTQYF

d_gene: TRBD1
j_gene: TRBJ1-2
v_gene: TRBV4-2
abundance: few
CDR3nt: TGTGCCAGCAGCCAGGGGGATTGGACAGGAAACTATGGCTACACCTTC
CDR3aa: CASSQGDWTGNYGYTF

d_gene: NA
j_gene: TRBJ1-1
v_gene: TRBV6-2/TRBV6-3
abundance: many
CDR3nt: TGTGCCAGCAGTCTCAGTCTTCGCAGAAGGAACACTGAAGCTTTCTTT
CDR3aa: CASSLSLRRRNTEAFF

d_gene: TRBD1
j_gene: TRBJ1-1
v_gene: TRBV28
abundance: NA
CDR3nt: TGTGCCAGCAGTCCTAGGGGGCGGGACACTGAAGCTTTCTTT
CDR3aa: CASSPRGRDTEAFF

d_gene: NA
j_gene: TRBJ1-4
v_gene: TRBV5-4
abundance: NA
CDR3nt: TGTGCCAGCAGCGATTATCAGGAAAAACTGTTTTTT
CDR3aa: CASSDYQEKLFF

d_gene: NA
j_gene: TRBJ1-4
v_gene: TRBV19
abundance: many
CDR3nt: TGTGCCAGTAGTATGTGGTCGGTCGGGGAAAAACTGTTTTTT
CDR3aa: CASSMWSVGEKLFF

d_gene: NA
j_gene: TRBJ2-3
v_gene: TRBV12-3/TRBV12-4
abundance: NA
CDR3nt: TGTGCCAGCTCTGGGGGCCGGGAGGGCACAGATACGCAGTATTTT
CDR3aa: CASSGGREGTDTQYF

d_gene: NA
j_gene: TRBJ1-2
v_gene: TRBV12-3/TRBV12-4
abundance: many
CDR3nt: TGTGCCAGCAGTTTATCGGGGAACAGGGTCTCCGGCGGCTACACCTTC
CDR3aa: CASSLSGNRVSGGYTF

d_gene: NA
j_gene: TRBJ2-6
v_gene: TRBV19
abundance: many
CDR3nt: TGTGCCAGTAGTATGCCCGGGGCCAACGTCCTGACTTTC
CDR3aa: CASSMPGANVLTF

d_gene: NA
j_gene: TRBJ2-1
v_gene: TRBV9
abundance: many
CDR3nt: TGTGCCAGCAGCGCCCGAGAGAATGAGCAGTTCTTC
CDR3aa: CASSARENEQFF

d_gene: NA
j_gene: TRBJ1-1
v_gene: TRBV3-1
abundance: many
CDR3nt: TGTGCCAGCAGCCCAACTTGGGTCACTGAAGCTTTCTTT
CDR3aa: CASSPTWVTEAFF

d_gene: NA
j_gene: TRBJ2-5
v_gene: TRBV10-2
abundance: NA
CDR3nt: TGCGCCAGCAGTGGTGACGGAGAGACCCAGTACTTC
CDR3aa: CASSGDGETQYF

d_gene: NA
j_gene: TRBJ1-1
v_gene: TRBV3-1
abundance: many
CDR3nt: TGTGCCAGCAGCCCCCGAGTGGTCGGAACTCGTGATCCCTCTAACACTGAAGCTTTCTTT
CDR3aa: CASSPRVVGTRDPSNTEAFF

d_gene: NA
j_gene: TRBJ2-7
v_gene: TRBV2
abundance: many
CDR3nt: TGTGCCAGCAGTACTGCGCTAGCGAGGATCCGTTACGAGCAGTACTTC
CDR3aa: CASSTALARIRYEQYF

d_gene: TRBD1
j_gene: TRBJ2-1
v_gene: TRBV4-2
abundance: NA
CDR3nt: TGTGCCAGCAGCCCTCCGGGGACAGGGAAAAATGAGCAGTTCTTC
CDR3aa: CASSPPGTGKNEQFF

d_gene: NA
j_gene: TRBJ2-1
v_gene: TRBV28
abundance: many
CDR3nt: TGTGCCAGCAGTTCCAGCAATGAGCAGTTCTTC
CDR3aa: CASSSSNEQFF

d_gene: TRBD1
j_gene: TRBJ2-2
v_gene: TRBV6-2/TRBV6-3
abundance: many
CDR3nt: TGTGCCAGCAGTACACGACAGGGACGGACCGGGGAGCTGTTTTTT
CDR3aa: CASSTRQGRTGELFF

d_gene: TRBD1
j_gene: TRBJ1-1
v_gene: TRBV5-1
abundance: few
CDR3nt: TGCGCCAGCAGCTTGGCAGGGGGCTTGAACACTGAAGCTTTCTTT
CDR3aa: CASSLAGGLNTEAFF

d_gene: TRBD1
j_gene: TRBJ1-6
v_gene: TRBV6-5
abundance: many
CDR3nt: TGTGCCAGCAGTTACGGGACAGGATTAAATTCACCCCTCCACTTT
CDR3aa: CASSYGTGLNSPLHF

d_gene: NA
j_gene: TRBJ2-5
v_gene: TRBV20-1
abundance: many
CDR3nt: TGCAGTGCTATACCACTCATGACCCAGTACTTC
CDR3aa: CSAIPLMTQYF

d_gene: NA
j_gene: TRBJ2-3
v_gene: TRBV6-6
abundance: many
CDR3nt: TGTGCCAGCAGTTACTCCAACCGGTTGGGTACCACAGATACGCAGTATTTT
CDR3aa: CASSYSNRLGTTDTQYF

d_gene: NA
j_gene: TRBJ2-1
v_gene: TRBV7-6
abundance: NA
CDR3nt: TGTGCCAGCAGCTCAGACGATGACAATGAGCAGTTCTTC
CDR3aa: CASSSDDDNEQFF

d_gene: NA
j_gene: TRBJ2-3
v_gene: TRBV11-2
abundance: many
CDR3nt: TGTGCCAGCAGTGCGACGGGGGGCAATGTAGATACGCAGTATTTT
CDR3aa: CASSATGGNVDTQYF

d_gene: NA
j_gene: TRBJ1-2
v_gene: TRBV20-1
abundance: few
CDR3nt: TGCAGTGCTATGATAGGGCAGAACTATGGCTACACCTTC
CDR3aa: CSAMIGQNYGYTF

d_gene: TRBD1
j_gene: TRBJ2-3
v_gene: TRBV4-3
abundance: few
CDR3nt: TGCGCCAGCAGCCAAGATTGGGACAGGGGAAGCACAGATACGCAGTATTTT
CDR3aa: CASSQDWDRGSTDTQYF

d_gene: TRBD1
j_gene: TRBJ1-5
v_gene: TRBV18
abundance: NA
CDR3nt: TGTGCCAGCTCCTCAGGGGGGGGAAGGCAGCCCCAGCATTTT
CDR3aa: CASSSGGGRQPQHF

d_gene: NA
j_gene: TRBJ2-7
v_gene: TRBV7-9
abundance: many
CDR3nt: TGTGCCAGCAGCTTAACGGGTAACGAGCAGTACTTC
CDR3aa: CASSLTGNEQYF

d_gene: NA
j_gene: TRBJ2-2
v_gene: TRBV27
abundance: many
CDR3nt: TGTGCCAGCAGGCCGGAGGGGCGTATATCCGGGGAGCTGTTTTTT
CDR3aa: CASRPEGRISGELFF

d_gene: NA
j_gene: TRBJ2-5
v_gene: TRBV18
abundance: many
CDR3nt: TGTGCCAGCTCAACTTCTAGGAGCAGCCAGGAGACCCAGTACTTC
CDR3aa: CASSTSRSSQETQYF

d_gene: NA
j_gene: TRBJ2-7
v_gene: TRBV6-5
abundance: many
CDR3nt: TGTGCCAGCAGTTACGGCGGCAGATTGGAGCAGTACTTC
CDR3aa: CASSYGGRLEQYF

d_gene: NA
j_gene: TRBJ1-1
v_gene: TRBV4-2
abundance: many
CDR3nt: TGTGCCAGCAGCCAAGCCCCCGGGGAAACTGAAGCTTTCTTT
CDR3aa: CASSQAPGETEAFF

d_gene: NA
j_gene: TRBJ2-2
v_gene: TRBV7-3
abundance: many
CDR3nt: TGTGCCAGCAGCTTGACGGGGGCGAACACCGGGGAGCTGTTTTTT
CDR3aa: CASSLTGANTGELFF

d_gene: NA
j_gene: TRBJ1-1
v_gene: TRBV5-1
abundance: many
CDR3nt: TGCGCCAGCAGCTTTGAGACGACGAACACTGAAGCTTTCTTT
CDR3aa: CASSFETTNTEAFF

d_gene: NA
j_gene: TRBJ1-4
v_gene: TRBV28
abundance: many
CDR3nt: TGTGCCAGCAGCCTCTGGGATGCAACTAATGAAAAACTGTTTTTT
CDR3aa: CASSLWDATNEKLFF

d_gene: NA
j_gene: TRBJ1-4
v_gene: TRBV19
abundance: NA
CDR3nt: TGTGCCAGTAGTCCCCCCCCAAGAGCAACTAATGAAAAACTGTTTTTT
CDR3aa: CASSPPPRATNEKLFF

d_gene: NA
j_gene: TRBJ2-2
v_gene: TRBV27
abundance: few
CDR3nt: TGTGCCAGCAGCAAAGGTGGGAACACCGGGGAGCTGTTTTTT
CDR3aa: CASSKGGNTGELFF

d_gene: NA
j_gene: TRBJ2-4
v_gene: TRBV5-1
abundance: many
CDR3nt: TGCGCCAGCAGCTTGGGTACAATCCCACAAAACATTCAGTACTTC
CDR3aa: CASSLGTIPQNIQYF

d_gene: TRBD2
j_gene: TRBJ2-7
v_gene: TRBV7-2
abundance: many
CDR3nt: TGTGCCAGCAGCTTAGGCTTAGCGGGGGCTCGGGAGCAGTACTTC
CDR3aa: CASSLGLAGAREQYF

d_gene: TRBD2
j_gene: TRBJ2-1
v_gene: TRBV27
abundance: many
CDR3nt: TGTGCCAGCAGTTTATCTGCCCCCCTCCTAGCGGGGGGGCTCAATGAGCAGTTCTTC
CDR3aa: CASSLSAPLLAGGLNEQFF

d_gene: NA
j_gene: TRBJ1-6
v_gene: TRBV27
abundance: many
CDR3nt: TGTGCCAGCAGTTTGACGGGGAACTATTCACCCCTCCACTTT
CDR3aa: CASSLTGNYSPLHF